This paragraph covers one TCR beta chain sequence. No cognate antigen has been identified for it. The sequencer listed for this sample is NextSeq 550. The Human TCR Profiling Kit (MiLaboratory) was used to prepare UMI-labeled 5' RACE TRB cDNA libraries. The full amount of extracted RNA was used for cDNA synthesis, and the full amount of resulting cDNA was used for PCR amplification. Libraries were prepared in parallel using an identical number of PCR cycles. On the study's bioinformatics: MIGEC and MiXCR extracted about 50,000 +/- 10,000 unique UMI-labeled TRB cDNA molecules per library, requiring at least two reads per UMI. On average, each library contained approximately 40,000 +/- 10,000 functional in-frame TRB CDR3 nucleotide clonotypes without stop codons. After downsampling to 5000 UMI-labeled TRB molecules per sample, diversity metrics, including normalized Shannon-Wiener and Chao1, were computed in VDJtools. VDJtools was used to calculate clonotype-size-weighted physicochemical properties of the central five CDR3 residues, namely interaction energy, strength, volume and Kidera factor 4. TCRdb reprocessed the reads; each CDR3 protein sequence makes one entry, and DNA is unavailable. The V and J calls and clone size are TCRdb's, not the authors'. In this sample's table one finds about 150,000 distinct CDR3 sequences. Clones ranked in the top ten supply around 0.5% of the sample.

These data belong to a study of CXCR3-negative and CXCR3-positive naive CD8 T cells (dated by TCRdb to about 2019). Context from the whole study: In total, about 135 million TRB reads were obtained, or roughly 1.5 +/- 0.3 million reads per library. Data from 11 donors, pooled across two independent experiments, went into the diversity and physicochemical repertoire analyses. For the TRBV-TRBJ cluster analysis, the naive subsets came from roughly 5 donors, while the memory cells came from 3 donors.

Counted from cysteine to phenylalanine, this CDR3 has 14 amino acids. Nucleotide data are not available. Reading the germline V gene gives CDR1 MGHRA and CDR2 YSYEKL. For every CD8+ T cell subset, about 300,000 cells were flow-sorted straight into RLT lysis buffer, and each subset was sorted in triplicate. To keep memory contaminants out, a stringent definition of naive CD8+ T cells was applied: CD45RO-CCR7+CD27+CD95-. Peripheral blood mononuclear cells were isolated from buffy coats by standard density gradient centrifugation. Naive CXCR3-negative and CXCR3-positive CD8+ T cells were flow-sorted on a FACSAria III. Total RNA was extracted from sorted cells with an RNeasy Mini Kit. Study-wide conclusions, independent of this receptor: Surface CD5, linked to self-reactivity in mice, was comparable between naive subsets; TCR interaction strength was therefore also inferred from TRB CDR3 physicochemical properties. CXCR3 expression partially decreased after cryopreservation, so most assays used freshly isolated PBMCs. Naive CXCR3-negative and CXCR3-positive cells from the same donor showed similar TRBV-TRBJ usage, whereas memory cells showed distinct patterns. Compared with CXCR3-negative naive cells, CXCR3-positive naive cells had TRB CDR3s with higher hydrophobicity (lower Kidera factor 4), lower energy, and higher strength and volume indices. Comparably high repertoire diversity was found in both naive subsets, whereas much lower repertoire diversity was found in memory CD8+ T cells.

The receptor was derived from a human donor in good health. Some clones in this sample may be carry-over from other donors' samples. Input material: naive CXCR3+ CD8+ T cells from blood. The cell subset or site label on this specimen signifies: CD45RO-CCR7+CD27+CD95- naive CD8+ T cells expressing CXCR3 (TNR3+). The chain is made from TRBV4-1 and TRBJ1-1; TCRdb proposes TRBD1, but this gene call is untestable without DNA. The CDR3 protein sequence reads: CASSQEQGITEAFF.